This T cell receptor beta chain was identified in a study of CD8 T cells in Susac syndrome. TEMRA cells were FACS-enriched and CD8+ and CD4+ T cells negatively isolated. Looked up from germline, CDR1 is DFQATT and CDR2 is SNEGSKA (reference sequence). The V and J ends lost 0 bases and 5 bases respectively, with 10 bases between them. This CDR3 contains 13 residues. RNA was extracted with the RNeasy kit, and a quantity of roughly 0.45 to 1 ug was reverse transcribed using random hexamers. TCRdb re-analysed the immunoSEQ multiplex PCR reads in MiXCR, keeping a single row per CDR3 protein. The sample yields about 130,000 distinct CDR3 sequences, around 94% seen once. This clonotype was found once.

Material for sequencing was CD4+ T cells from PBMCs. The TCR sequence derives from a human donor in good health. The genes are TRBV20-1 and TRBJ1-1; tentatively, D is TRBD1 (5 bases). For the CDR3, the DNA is TGCAGTGCTAGAGAGGGGACGGGTACTGAAGCTTTCTTT. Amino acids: CSAREGTGTEAFF.